The rows below give T cell receptor beta chains drawn from one sample of a study of identical twins. A single record per CDR3 protein comes from TCRdb applying MiXCR to the 5' RACE reads. The sample lists 200,000 to 250,000 distinct CDR3 sequences, about 13% seen once, with approximately 4% in the top ten. The same specimen was also included in a second study, on yellow fever vaccine responses in identical twins.

Sequenced: memory (CD45RO+) T cells sorted from blood. These receptors all stem from a woman younger than 30 in good health. Each CDR3 is given with its conserved first and last residue. The order of the fields is CDR3 protein, CDR3 DNA, V gene, D gene, J gene, clone size. D genes are given only for firm matches. The size of a clone is reported for some rows only, either as once, few or many, or as a class for expanded clones.

CDR3: CSARDVEGYSYNEQFF; DNA: TGCAGTGCTAGAGATGTGGAGGGTTACTCCTACAATGAGCAGTTCTTC; V: TRBV20-1; D: NA; J: TRBJ2-1; size: many
CDR3: CASSYRGRPSMNTEAFF; DNA: TGTGCCAGCAGTTACAGAGGGAGACCAAGCATGAACACTGAAGCTTTCTTT; V: TRBV6-5; D: NA; J: TRBJ1-1; size: many
CDR3: CASTPPPGKIEAFF; DNA: TGTGCCAGCACCCCTCCCCCCGGGAAAATAGAAGCTTTCTTT; V: TRBV6-1; D: NA; J: TRBJ1-1; size: few
CDR3: CASSSLGFGTGELFF; DNA: TGTGCCAGCAGCTCTCTGGGGTTTGGGACCGGGGAGCTGTTTTTT; V: TRBV5-5; D: NA; J: TRBJ2-2; size: many
CDR3: CSASASYNEQFF; DNA: TGCAGCGCGAGTGCGAGTTACAATGAGCAGTTCTTC; V: TRBV29-1; D: NA; J: TRBJ2-1; size: few
CDR3: CASSFLRQGGTEAFF; DNA: TGTGCCAGCAGCTTTCTTCGACAGGGGGGCACTGAAGCTTTCTTT; V: TRBV7-2; D: TRBD1; J: TRBJ1-1; size: NA
CDR3: CASSLTRRFGLVSEQYF; DNA: TGTGCCAGCAGCTTAACGCGCCGGTTCGGACTAGTGAGTGAGCAGTACTTC; V: TRBV7-8; D: TRBD2; J: TRBJ2-7; size: few
CDR3: CASSPGLAGFGEQYF; DNA: TGTGCCAGCAGCCCTGGACTAGCGGGGTTTGGCGAGCAGTACTTC; V: TRBV3-1; D: TRBD2; J: TRBJ2-7; size: NA
CDR3: CASSLAGDGHEQFF; DNA: TGTGCCAGCAGTTTAGCGGGAGATGGGCATGAGCAGTTCTTC; V: TRBV12-3/TRBV12-4; D: NA; J: TRBJ2-1; size: many
CDR3: CASSLALAGTGELFF; DNA: TGTGCCAGCAGCTTAGCCCTAGCGGGCACCGGGGAGCTGTTTTTT; V: TRBV7-2; D: TRBD2; J: TRBJ2-2; size: NA
CDR3: CASSPTETPYEQYF; DNA: TGTGCCAGCAGCCCCACAGAAACCCCCTACGAGCAGTACTTC; V: TRBV7-2; D: NA; J: TRBJ2-7; size: NA
CDR3: CASSEGPGQGYYEQYF; DNA: TGTGCCAGCAGCGAGGGCCCGGGACAGGGTTACTACGAGCAGTACTTC; V: TRBV5-5; D: TRBD1; J: TRBJ2-7; size: NA
CDR3: CASNSGSSTDTQYF; DNA: TGCGCCAGCAACAGCGGGAGTAGCACAGATACGCAGTATTTT; V: TRBV5-1; D: TRBD2; J: TRBJ2-3; size: few
CDR3: CSARAYSRSGSMNTEAFF; DNA: TGCAGTGCTAGAGCCTACAGCCGGTCGGGATCGATGAACACTGAAGCTTTCTTT; V: TRBV20-1; D: NA; J: TRBJ1-1; size: few
CDR3: CASSDRGGRSYEQYF; DNA: TGTGCCAGCAGTGACCGGGGGGGCCGTTCCTACGAGCAGTACTTC; V: TRBV6-1; D: TRBD2; J: TRBJ2-7; size: NA
CDR3: CASANSGAYEQYF; DNA: TGTGCCAGCGCAAATTCCGGGGCCTACGAGCAGTACTTC; V: TRBV5-5; D: NA; J: TRBJ2-7; size: NA
CDR3: CAWSVGDEQFF; DNA: TGTGCCTGGAGTGTAGGGGATGAGCAGTTCTTC; V: TRBV30; D: NA; J: TRBJ2-1; size: few
CDR3: CASSLSPGQSYEQYF; DNA: TGTGCCAGCAGCTTATCCCCGGGACAATCCTACGAGCAGTACTTC; V: TRBV7-2; D: NA; J: TRBJ2-7; size: NA
CDR3: CSVVMGVGYGYTF; DNA: TGCAGCGTCGTCATGGGGGTAGGGTATGGCTACACCTTC; V: TRBV29-1; D: NA; J: TRBJ1-2; size: NA
CDR3: CASSPKRGTGNTGELFF; DNA: TGTGCCAGCAGCCCAAAGAGGGGGACAGGGAACACCGGGGAGCTGTTTTTT; V: TRBV11-2; D: TRBD1; J: TRBJ2-2; size: many
CDR3: CASSYGRDYSTGELFF; DNA: TGTGCCAGCAGTTACGGGCGGGACTATTCCACCGGGGAGCTGTTTTTT; V: TRBV6-2/TRBV6-3; D: TRBD2; J: TRBJ2-2; size: few
CDR3: CASSGQGAGDLQAFF; DNA: TGTGCCAGCTCGGGACAGGGGGCTGGGGACTTGCAAGCTTTCTTT; V: TRBV6-1; D: TRBD1; J: TRBJ1-1; size: many
CDR3: CASSQDLREYEQFF; DNA: TGTGCCAGCAGCCAAGATCTACGGGAGTATGAGCAGTTCTTC; V: TRBV14; D: NA; J: TRBJ2-1; size: NA
CDR3: CASSPQGGRAGEEETQYF; DNA: TGTGCCAGCAGCCCACAGGGGGGCCGAGCGGGAGAGGAGGAGACCCAGTACTTC; V: TRBV7-8; D: NA; J: TRBJ2-5; size: NA
CDR3: CASSPPVQETQYF; DNA: TGTGCCAGCTCACCACCGGTACAAGAGACCCAGTACTTC; V: TRBV18; D: NA; J: TRBJ2-5; size: NA
CDR3: CASSLPSGVAGKTQYF; DNA: TGTGCCAGCAGCTTACCGTCAGGGGTAGCTGGGAAGACCCAGTACTTC; V: TRBV7-9; D: NA; J: TRBJ2-5; size: NA
CDR3: CASSQDIGTQGLRGNTIYF; DNA: TGCGCCAGCAGCCAAGATATAGGGACACAGGGGCTGAGAGGAAACACCATATATTTT; V: TRBV4-3; D: TRBD1; J: TRBJ1-3; size: few
CDR3: CASSKMMTGGSEQYF; DNA: TGTGCCAGCAGCAAAATGATGACAGGGGGGTCCGAGCAGTACTTC; V: TRBV14; D: TRBD1; J: TRBJ2-7; size: few
CDR3: CASSFRTSPQEVDTQYF; DNA: TGTGCCAGCAGTTTCAGGACTAGTCCCCAGGAGGTGGATACGCAGTATTTT; V: TRBV6-2/TRBV6-3; D: TRBD2; J: TRBJ2-3; size: NA
CDR3: CASSLWPPTNTGELFF; DNA: TGTGCCAGCAGTTTATGGCCGCCTACGAACACCGGGGAGCTGTTTTTT; V: TRBV27; D: NA; J: TRBJ2-2; size: many
CDR3: CASSTVQGAKTQYF; DNA: TGTGCCAGCAGCACCGTACAGGGGGCGAAGACCCAGTACTTC; V: TRBV7-2; D: TRBD1; J: TRBJ2-5; size: NA
CDR3: CASSQGSTGHTDTQYF; DNA: TGCGCCAGCAGCCAAGGCTCGACAGGGCACACAGATACGCAGTATTTT; V: TRBV4-3; D: TRBD1; J: TRBJ2-3; size: NA
CDR3: CASSRLTSGRRFF; DNA: TGTGCCAGCAGCCGACTTACTAGCGGGAGACGGTTCTTC; V: TRBV3-1; D: TRBD2; J: TRBJ2-1; size: few
CDR3: CASSPTSGYYNEQFF; DNA: TGTGCCAGCAGTCCGACTAGCGGCTACTACAATGAGCAGTTCTTC; V: TRBV6-1; D: TRBD2; J: TRBJ2-1; size: few
CDR3: CASSIDFRGNTEAFF; DNA: TGTGCCAGTAGTATAGATTTCAGGGGGAACACTGAAGCTTTCTTT; V: TRBV19; D: NA; J: TRBJ1-1; size: NA
CDR3: CASRSPGRTYEQYF; DNA: TGCGCCAGCAGGTCTCCGGGACGCACCTACGAGCAGTACTTC; V: TRBV5-1; D: NA; J: TRBJ2-7; size: few
CDR3: CSVVTGVSYEQYF; DNA: TGCAGCGTTGTTACAGGGGTCTCCTACGAGCAGTACTTC; V: TRBV29-1; D: TRBD1; J: TRBJ2-7; size: NA
CDR3: CASSPVPSGANVLTF; DNA: TGTGCCAGCAGCCCGGTGCCCTCTGGGGCCAACGTCCTGACTTTC; V: TRBV9; D: NA; J: TRBJ2-6; size: NA
CDR3: CATSDKTRRNTGELFF; DNA: TGTGCCACCAGTGATAAAACTAGGCGTAACACCGGGGAGCTGTTTTTT; V: TRBV24-1; D: NA; J: TRBJ2-2; size: NA
CDR3: CASSGSGTTGELFF; DNA: TGTGCCAGCAGTGGTAGCGGGACCACCGGGGAGCTGTTTTTT; V: TRBV6-4; D: TRBD2; J: TRBJ2-2; size: many
CDR3: CASSLSDEQFF; DNA: TGTGCCAGCAGTCTTAGTGATGAGCAGTTCTTC; V: TRBV28; D: NA; J: TRBJ2-1; size: few
CDR3: CASSEGLAMRTDTQYF; DNA: TGTGCCAGCAGTGAAGGTCTAGCGATGAGGACAGATACGCAGTATTTT; V: TRBV2; D: NA; J: TRBJ2-3; size: few
CDR3: CASSQQSSPYNEQFF; DNA: TGCGCCAGCAGCCAACAATCTAGCCCCTACAATGAGCAGTTCTTC; V: TRBV4-3; D: NA; J: TRBJ2-1; size: NA
CDR3: CASSWASGNTGELFF; DNA: TGTGCCAGCAGTTGGGCTAGCGGAAACACCGGGGAGCTGTTTTTT; V: TRBV6-5; D: TRBD2; J: TRBJ2-2; size: NA
CDR3: CASSHSGTGGGRQYF; DNA: TGTGCCAGCAGCCACTCCGGGACAGGGGGGGGTAGGCAGTATTTT; V: TRBV7-2; D: TRBD1; J: TRBJ2-3; size: NA
CDR3: CASSGSGANVLTF; DNA: TGTGCCAGCAGTGGGTCTGGGGCCAACGTCCTGACTTTC; V: TRBV6-4; D: NA; J: TRBJ2-6; size: many
CDR3: CATSDRSGTSVGGEQFF; DNA: TGTGCCACCAGTGACCGCTCCGGGACTAGCGTGGGTGGTGAGCAGTTCTTC; V: TRBV24-1; D: TRBD2; J: TRBJ2-1; size: few
CDR3: CASSPSKVSYEQYF; DNA: TGTGCCAGCAGCCCAAGTAAGGTATCCTACGAGCAGTACTTC; V: TRBV9; D: NA; J: TRBJ2-7; size: few
CDR3: CASQGQLNEKLFF; DNA: TGTGCCAGCCAGGGACAGCTTAATGAAAAACTGTTTTTT; V: TRBV28; D: TRBD1; J: TRBJ1-4; size: many
CDR3: CAISGLADDEQFF; DNA: TGTGCCATCAGTGGGCTAGCGGACGATGAGCAGTTCTTC; V: TRBV10-3; D: TRBD2; J: TRBJ2-1; size: many
CDR3: CSARRDRGRDEQFF; DNA: TGCAGTGCTAGGAGGGACAGGGGGCGAGATGAGCAGTTCTTC; V: TRBV20-1; D: TRBD1; J: TRBJ2-1; size: NA
CDR3: CSASRKGAINEQFF; DNA: TGCAGTGCTAGTAGAAAGGGGGCAATCAATGAGCAGTTCTTC; V: TRBV20-1; D: TRBD1; J: TRBJ2-1; size: NA
CDR3: CASSVGQGSGNEAFF; DNA: TGTGCCAGCAGCGTAGGGCAGGGGTCGGGAAATGAAGCTTTCTTT; V: TRBV9; D: NA; J: TRBJ1-1; size: few
CDR3: CASNPGHLNEQYF; DNA: TGTGCCTCCAATCCGGGCCATTTAAACGAGCAGTACTTC; V: TRBV30; D: NA; J: TRBJ2-7; size: NA
CDR3: CASSLNLAGVEQYF; DNA: TGTGCCAGCAGCTTAAACCTAGCGGGAGTCGAGCAGTACTTC; V: TRBV7-2; D: TRBD2; J: TRBJ2-7; size: NA
CDR3: CASSLRAGGYEQYF; DNA: TGTGCCAGCAGCTTAAGAGCGGGAGGTTACGAGCAGTACTTC; V: TRBV7-2; D: TRBD2; J: TRBJ2-7; size: NA
CDR3: CASSLQLASNEQFF; DNA: TGTGCCAGCAGCTTACAACTAGCTAGCAATGAGCAGTTCTTC; V: TRBV7-2; D: NA; J: TRBJ2-1; size: few
CDR3: CSARRWLAGAPDTQYF; DNA: TGCAGTGCCCGTCGTTGGCTAGCGGGAGCTCCAGATACGCAGTATTTT; V: TRBV20-1; D: TRBD2; J: TRBJ2-3; size: NA
CDR3: CASSLADVARYEQYF; DNA: TGTGCCAGCAGTTTAGCTGATGTAGCTCGCTACGAGCAGTACTTC; V: TRBV12-3/TRBV12-4; D: NA; J: TRBJ2-7; size: NA
CDR3: CSASQPSGILVVQFF; DNA: TGCAGTGCTAGTCAGCCAAGCGGGATTTTGGTGGTGCAGTTCTTC; V: TRBV20-1; D: TRBD2; J: TRBJ2-1; size: few